The 27 T cell receptor beta chains given below trace back to one sample, sequenced in a study of type 1 regulatory T cells. TCRdb re-called the reads through MiXCR, storing one row per CDR3 protein. The sample includes tens of thousands of distinct CDR3 sequences, over 9% of them seen just once. No antigen has been identified for these receptors. Sequencing was done on a sample of cultured non-Tr1 T cells, either the whole culture or a sorted T cell fraction (not recorded which). All receptors come from a human donor in good health.

The chain employs TRBV4-1 and TRBJ1-1; possible D gene TRBD1, 5 bases. Germline-derived CDR1 and CDR2 are MGHRA and YSYEKL. CDR3 length: 15 residues. With 6 bases removed from V and 1 base from J, the gap between germline ends came to 15 bases. CDR3 region: CASRRTLGQNTEAFF. As DNA, the CDR3 is TGCGCCAGCAGACGAACACTAGGACAGAACACTGAAGCTTTCTTT.

The chain joins TRBV20-1 to TRBJ1-6; weak D call: TRBD1 (5 bases). The germline V and J ends were trimmed by 2 bases and 8 bases, with 16 bases remaining between them. The CDR3 is made up of 15 amino acids. Germline CDR1 DFQATT, CDR2 SNEGSKA (reference sequence). CDR3 nucleotides: TGCAGTGCTAGACCCTCCGGGACCGACGATTCACCCCTCCACTTT. As protein: CSARPSGTDDSPLHF.

This clonotype was counted ten times or more. One junction end does not reproduce the germline sequence, and a read error may be involved. This rearrangement joins TRBV7-7 to TRBJ2-7; 7 bases map to TRBD2. The CDR3 consists of 11 residues. Germline V gives CDR1 SSHAT, CDR2 FNYEAQ (reference sequence). The CDR3 is CASRREYEQYF. The CDR3 DNA sequence: TGTGCTAGCAGGCGGGAGTACGAGCAGTACTTC.

The V gene is TRBV2, the J gene TRBJ2-3; 7 nucleotides align to TRBD2. Trimming cost V 7 bases and J 2 bases; bases outside gene matches: 6. There are 14 residues in the CDR3. Looked up from germline, CDR1 is SNHLY and CDR2 is FYNNEI. DNA of the CDR3: TGTGCCAGCATGGGGGGGACCCTCACAGATACGCAGTATTTT. It specifies CASMGGTLTDTQYF.

For this clonotype: A read error may explain this, as a much larger clone is one base away. The chain is built from TRBV12-3 or TRBV12-4 and TRBJ2-5, with a tentative D call TRBD2 (5 bases). CDR3 length: 14 amino acids. The CDR3 protein is CASSFLRAEEPQYF. In nucleotides, the CDR3 is TGTGCCAGCAGTTTCCTGCGGGCAGAAGAGCCCCAGTACTTC.

In its sample, this clonotype was seen a few times. The genes are TRBV5-1 and TRBJ2-3, with a tentative D call TRBD1 (5 bases). Trimming cost V 4 bases and J 4 bases, with 10 bases left between them. The CDR3 contains 13 residues. CDR1 is SGHRS, CDR2 YFSETQ, per germline. The CDR3 is CASSGNRPDTQYF. In DNA form, the CDR3 reads TGCGCCAGCAGCGGGAACAGGCCAGATACGCAGTATTTT.

This clonotype was picked up many times. The V and J genes are TRBV20-1 and TRBJ2-1; unclear D gene. CDR1 and CDR2 (germline): DFQATT, SNEGSKA (reference sequence). CDR3 length equals 11 residues. The V end lost 3 bases, the J end lost 8 bases, and 8 bases lay between the germline ends. In nucleotides, the CDR3 is TGCAGTGCTAGTGGCTGGGATGAGCAGTTCTTC. Its protein is CSASGWDEQFF.

In this sample, this clonotype turned up a few times. V gene TRBV20-1 combines with J gene TRBJ2-7; D remains ambiguous. The CDR3 consists of 9 residues. The germline V gene has CDR1 DFQATT and CDR2 SNEGSKA (reference sequence). Trimming removed 3 bases at V and 7 bases at J, with 4 bases between. CDR3 loop: CSARGEQYF. DNA of the CDR3: TGCAGTGCTAGGGGAGAGCAGTACTTC.

The chain joins TRBV20-1 to TRBJ1-5; D may be TRBD1 (6 bases). V was cut by 1 base and J by 6 bases, with 10 bases left in between. Per germline, CDR1 DFQATT and CDR2 SNEGSKA (reference sequence). CDR3 length: 13 residues. The CDR3 loop reads CSARAQGGQPQHF. CDR3 DNA sequence: TGCAGTGCTAGAGCACAGGGAGGTCAGCCCCAGCATTTT.

The chain joins TRBV29-1 to TRBJ2-1; D remains ambiguous. The length of the CDR3 is 13 residues. Trimming removed 5 bases at V and 3 bases at J, with 11 bases between. The germline V gene encodes CDR1 SQVTM and CDR2 ANQGSEA. CDR3 DNA: TGCAGCGTTACTCTGACCAGCTACAATGAGCAGTTCTTC. It specifies CSVTLTSYNEQFF.

The chain employs TRBV12-3 or TRBV12-4 and TRBJ2-7; 8 positions agree with TRBD1. V shed 5 bases, J shed 12 bases, and the junction held 18 bases outside the gene matches. CDR3 size: 15 residues. The CDR3 nucleotides read TGTGCCAGCAGTACACCCGGGACAGGTGGCTTTCGACGGTACTTC. This sequence encodes CASSTPGTGGFRRYF.

V gene TRBV7-9 combines with J gene TRBJ1-2; unclear D gene. The length of the CDR3 is 14 residues. Germline CDR1 reads SEHNR; CDR2 reads FQNEAQ (reference sequence). Trimming cost V 1 base and J 5 bases, with 11 bases left between them. CDR3 in amino acids: CASSLEEAVYGYTF. For the CDR3, the DNA is TGTGCCAGCAGCTTAGAGGAGGCAGTTTATGGCTACACCTTC.

This clonotype was picked up many times. The chain employs TRBV20-1 and TRBJ1-1; D not certain. The V end was cut by 0 bases, the J end by 3 bases, with 8 bases between. The CDR3 sequence is 13 residues long. The germline CDR1 and CDR2 sequences are DFQATT and SNEGSKA (reference sequence). DNA for the CDR3: TGCAGTGCTAGAGAGACCGAGTACACTGAAGCTTTCTTT. As protein: CSARETEYTEAFF.

This clonotype was seen many times. The chain employs TRBV5-1 and TRBJ2-5; no definite D call. In germline, CDR1 is SGHRS, CDR2 YFSETQ. V was clipped by 4 bases and J by 1 base, with 8 bases between them. CDR3 size: 13 residues. CDR3 sequence (DNA): TGCGCCAGCAGCGGCGCGGCCCAAGAGACCCAGTACTTC. Amino acid sequence: CASSGAAQETQYF.

This clonotype appeared a few times. The rearrangement links TRBV30 to TRBJ1-6; D is perhaps TRBD1 (6 bases). The CDR3 runs to 13 residues. Germline assignment: CDR1 GTSNPN and CDR2 SVGIG (reference sequence). Trimming left V 3 bases short and J 8 bases short, with 11 bases between. This CDR3 is CAWSGGGDSPLHF. The CDR3 nucleotides read TGTGCCTGGAGCGGGGGCGGTGATTCACCCCTCCACTTT. The complete variable domain, with remaining parts taken from reference TRBV30 and TRBJ1-6, reads SQTIHQWPATLVQPVGSPLSLECTVEGTSNPNLYWYRQAAGRGLQLLFYSVGIGQISSEVPQNLSASRPQDRQFILSSKKLLLSDSGFYLCAWSGGGDSPLHFGNGTRLTVT.

This chain links TRBV20-1 with TRBJ2-1; maybe TRBD2 (5 bases). V was cut by 5 bases and J by 9 bases, with 14 bases left in between. The CDR3 is 12 amino acids. Per germline, CDR1 DFQATT and CDR2 SNEGSKA (reference sequence). CDR3 nucleotides: TGCAGTGCTCGTGGGGATGGAGGTGAGCAGTTCTTC. It encodes CSARGDGGEQFF.

V usage is TRBV20-1 and J usage is TRBJ2-2; TRBD2 is a possible D gene (5 bases). V shed 5 bases and J shed 1 base, with 8 bases lying between them. Looked up from germline, CDR1 is DFQATT and CDR2 is SNEGSKA (reference sequence). The CDR3 contains 13 residues. The CDR3 DNA is TGCAGTGCTGGACTCCAGAACACCGGGGAGCTGTTTTTT. Translating it yields CSAGLQNTGELFF.

This clonotype was seen repeatedly, ten times or more. The V call is TRBV12-3 or TRBV12-4, the J call TRBJ2-1, with D perhaps matching TRBD2 (6 bases). The CDR3 sequence is 13 residues long. V was clipped by 1 base and J by 9 bases, with 10 bases between them. The CDR3 protein is CASSLVGEAEQFF. In nucleotides, the CDR3 is TGTGCCAGCAGTTTAGTTGGGGAGGCTGAGCAGTTCTTC.

The chain couples TRBV19 to TRBJ2-5; D possibly uses TRBD1 or TRBD2 (7 bases each). This CDR3 has 14 amino acids. CDR1 is LNHDA and CDR2 is SQIVND in the germline V gene (reference sequence). The DNA for the CDR3 is TGTGCTGTTGGGGGAGGGGGCGCGTCGGAGGCCCAGTACTTC. It specifies CAVGGGGASEAQYF. Combining the CDR3 with reference TRBV19 and TRBJ2-5 gives the whole variable domain DGGITQSPKYLFRKEGQNVTLSCEQNLNHDAMYWYRQDPGQGLRLIYYSQIVNDFQKGDIAEGYSVSREKKESFPLTVTSAQKNPTAFYLCAVGGGGASEAQYFGPGTRLLVL.

Ten or more counts support this clonotype. V usage is TRBV27 and J usage is TRBJ2-5, with D tentatively TRBD1 (6 bases). Germline V lookup: CDR1 MNHEY, CDR2 SMNVEV (reference sequence). The length of the CDR3 is 13 residues. V lost 3 bases and J 4 bases, leaving 9 bases between the germline ends. CDR3 sequence reads: CASSFRGGETQYF. As DNA, the CDR3 is TGTGCCAGCAGTTTTCGAGGGGGAGAGACCCAGTACTTC.

This clonotype was seen many times. The rearrangement uses TRBV14 and TRBJ2-1; D not certain. The CDR3 spans 11 residues. V was trimmed by 1 base and J by 10 bases, leaving 5 bases between them. Germline assignment: CDR1 SGHDN and CDR2 FVKESK. CDR3 sequence reads: CASSQAYEQFF. CDR3 coding DNA: TGTGCCAGCAGCCAAGCGTACGAGCAGTTCTTC.

The chain carries TRBV29-1 and TRBJ2-3, with TRBD2 matching over 15 bases. This CDR3 has 17 amino acids. CDR1 and CDR2 from the germline V gene are SQVTM and ANQGSEA. V trimming: 4 bases; J trimming: 1 base; junction bases outside the gene matches: 6. Here the CDR3 DNA reads TGCAGCGTTGGCGGACTAGCGGGAGGGCCCCGCACAGATACGCAGTATTTT. It specifies CSVGGLAGGPRTDTQYF.

This clonotype has at least ten counts. The rearrangement links TRBV9 to TRBJ2-2, with D maybe TRBD2 (6 bases). Germline loops: CDR1 SGDLS, CDR2 YYNGEE. This CDR3 region has 16 residues. The V end lost 4 bases, the J end lost 2 bases, and 15 bases lay between the germline ends. The CDR3 DNA sequence: TGTGCCAGCAGCCCGCGGGGTCGGGAAAACACCGGGGAGCTGTTTTTT. Translating gives CASSPRGRENTGELFF.

A few counts support this clonotype. The J gene is TRBJ2-1, the V gene TRBV7-2; 7 nucleotides agree with TRBD2. The length of the CDR3 is 15 residues. The trim removed 6 bases at V and 1 base at J, leaving 6 bases unmatched. Looked up from germline, CDR1 is SGHTA and CDR2 is FQGNSA. The CDR3 here is CASRSLAVSYNEQFF. In nucleotides, the CDR3 is TGTGCCAGCAGATCTCTAGCGGTTTCCTACAATGAGCAGTTCTTC.

In this sample, this clonotype turned up a few times. The genes are TRBV30 and TRBJ1-5; D uncertain. This CDR3 region has 17 residues. Germline values: CDR1 GTSNPN, CDR2 SVGIG (reference sequence). V was pared by 8 bases and J by 0 bases, with 23 bases between. Written as DNA, the CDR3 is TGTGCCCATCCATTCATCCTAGGACGGCATAGCAATCAGCCCCAGCATTTT. Translation gives CAHPFILGRHSNQPQHF.

This clonotype was picked up a small number of times. The chain couples TRBV7-9 to TRBJ1-3, with D maybe TRBD1 (5 bases). In germline, CDR1 is SEHNR, CDR2 FQNEAQ (reference sequence). The V end was cut by 5 bases, the J end by 0 bases, with 14 bases between. The CDR3 length is 16 residues. The CDR3 nucleotides are TGTGCCAGCAGCATAAGACAGTTTGGCTCTGGAAACACCATATATTTT. Its translation is CASSIRQFGSGNTIYF.

This clonotype was seen a few times. The chain joins TRBV5-1 to TRBJ2-1; 10 nucleotides line up with TRBD2. There are 16 residues in the CDR3. Germline loops: CDR1 SGHRS, CDR2 YFSETQ. V was clipped by 4 bases and J by 6 bases; unmatched bases: 10. The CDR3 reads CASSIPLAGDANEQFF. The CDR3 DNA is TGCGCCAGCAGCATACCGCTAGCGGGAGATGCCAATGAGCAGTTCTTC. The full variable domain, rest sourced from reference TRBV5-1 and TRBJ2-1, is KAGVTQTPRYLIKTRGQQVTLSCSPISGHRSVSWYQQTPGQGLQFLFEYFSETQRNKGNFPGRFSGRQFSNSRSEMNVSTLELGDSALYLCASSIPLAGDANEQFFGPGTRLTVL.